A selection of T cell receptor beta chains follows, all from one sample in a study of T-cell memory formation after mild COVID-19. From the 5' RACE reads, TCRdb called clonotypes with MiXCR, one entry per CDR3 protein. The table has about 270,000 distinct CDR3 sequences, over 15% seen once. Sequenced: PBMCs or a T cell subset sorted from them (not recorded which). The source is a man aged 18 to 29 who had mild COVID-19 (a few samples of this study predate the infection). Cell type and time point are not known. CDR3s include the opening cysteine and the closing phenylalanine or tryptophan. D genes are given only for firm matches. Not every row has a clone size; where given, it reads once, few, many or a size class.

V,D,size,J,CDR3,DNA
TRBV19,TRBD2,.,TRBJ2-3,CASSFLAGASMSDTQYF,TGTGCCAGTAGTTTCCTAGCGGGGGCATCTATGTCGGATACGCAGTATTTT
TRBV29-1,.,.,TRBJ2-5,CSVDTRAWRQETQYF,TGCAGCGTCGATACTAGGGCTTGGAGACAAGAGACCCAGTACTTC
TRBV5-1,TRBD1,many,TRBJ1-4,CASSLGDRGSGEKLFF,TGCGCCAGCAGCTTGGGAGACAGGGGGTCTGGTGAAAAACTGTTTTTT
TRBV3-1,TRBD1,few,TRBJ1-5,CASSHGTGGQPQHF,TGTGCCAGCAGCCATGGGACAGGGGGACAGCCCCAGCATTTT
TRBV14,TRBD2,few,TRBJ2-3,CASSQGASGLTDTQYF,TGTGCCAGCAGCCAAGGGGCTAGCGGACTCACAGATACGCAGTATTTT
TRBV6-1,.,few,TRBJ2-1,CASSNRTIPGYNEQFF,TGTGCCAGCAGTAATCGGACTATCCCAGGGTACAATGAGCAGTTCTTC
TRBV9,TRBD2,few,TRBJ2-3,CASSRTSSDTQYF,TGTGCCAGCAGCCGGACTAGTTCAGATACGCAGTATTTT
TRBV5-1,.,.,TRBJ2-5,CASTNQETQYF,TGCGCCAGCACCAACCAAGAGACCCAGTACTTC
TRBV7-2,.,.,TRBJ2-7,CASSLVTGRAYEQYF,TGTGCCAGCAGCTTAGTAACAGGCCGAGCCTACGAGCAGTACTTC
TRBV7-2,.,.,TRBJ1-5,CASSLVRRQPQHF,TGTGCCAGCAGCTTGGTTCGACGTCAGCCCCAGCATTTT
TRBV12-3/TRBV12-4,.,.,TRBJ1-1,CASRLGRGGEAFF,TGTGCCAGCAGGCTCGGTAGGGGGGGTGAAGCTTTCTTT
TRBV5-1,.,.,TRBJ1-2,CASSLLPGGDGYTF,TGCGCCAGCAGCTTACTACCGGGGGGCGATGGCTACACCTTC
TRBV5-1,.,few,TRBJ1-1,CASSSLRSDTEAFF,TGCGCCAGCAGCTCCCTGAGAAGCGACACTGAAGCTTTCTTT
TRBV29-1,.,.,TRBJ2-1,CSVEQDNEQFF,TGCAGCGTTGAGCAGGACAATGAGCAGTTCTTC
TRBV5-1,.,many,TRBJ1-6,CASSLSPRGGDSPLHF,TGCGCCAGCAGCTTGAGTCCTAGGGGGGGTGATTCACCCCTCCACTTT
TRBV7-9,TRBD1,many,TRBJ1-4,CASSRGQGNEKLFF,TGTGCCAGCAGCAGGGGACAGGGTAATGAAAAACTGTTTTTT
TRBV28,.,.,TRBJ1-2,CASSDLGRTNYGYTF,TGTGCCAGCAGTGATTTGGGACGGACTAACTATGGCTACACCTTC
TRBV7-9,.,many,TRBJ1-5,CASSSTGGQPQHF,TGTGCCAGCAGCTCCACCGGGGGTCAGCCCCAGCATTTT
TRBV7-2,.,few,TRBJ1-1,CASSGDYRIDRAFF,TGTGCCAGCAGCGGTGACTATCGTATCGACCGAGCTTTCTTT
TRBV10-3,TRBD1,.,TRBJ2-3,CAISELGQDTTDTQYF,TGTGCCATCAGTGAGCTGGGACAGGACACCACAGATACGCAGTATTTT
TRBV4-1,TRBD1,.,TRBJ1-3,CASSQLPQGSSGNTIYF,TGCGCCAGCAGCCAGCTACCACAGGGGAGCTCTGGAAACACCATATATTTT
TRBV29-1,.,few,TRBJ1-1,CSALGRGKVQFTEAFF,TGCAGCGCCCTTGGGAGGGGAAAAGTGCAATTCACTGAAGCTTTCTTT
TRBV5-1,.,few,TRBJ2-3,CASSPRGVLQYF,TGCGCCAGCAGCCCGCGGGGCGTCTTGCAGTATTTT
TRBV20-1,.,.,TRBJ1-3,CSARQVGAGNTIYF,TGCAGTGCTAGGCAGGTCGGGGCTGGAAACACCATATATTTT
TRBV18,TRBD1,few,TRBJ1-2,CASSPRTGIGGYTF,TGTGCCAGCTCACCCAGGACAGGGATTGGTGGCTACACCTTC
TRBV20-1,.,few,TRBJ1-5,CSANRIYSNQPQHF,TGCAGTGCTAACAGAATTTATAGCAATCAGCCCCAGCATTTT
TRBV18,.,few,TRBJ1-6,CASSLLSATDNSPLHF,TGTGCCAGCTCACTTTTGTCAGCGACCGATAATTCACCCCTCCACTTT
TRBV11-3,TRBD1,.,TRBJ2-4,CASSLGQGASIQYF,TGTGCCAGCAGCTTGGGTCAGGGGGCCTCGATTCAGTACTTC
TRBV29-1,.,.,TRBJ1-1,CSVLDMNTEAFF,TGCAGCGTACTGGACATGAACACTGAAGCTTTCTTT
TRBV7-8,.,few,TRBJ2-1,CASSLRGGVWNEQFF,TGTGCCAGCAGCTTAAGAGGGGGGGTTTGGAATGAGCAGTTCTTC
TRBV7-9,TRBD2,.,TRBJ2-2,CASSSLGGGALFGELFF,TGTGCCAGCAGTTCCCTCGGCGGGGGGGCCCTCTTCGGGGAGCTGTTTTTT
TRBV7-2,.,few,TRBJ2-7,CASSPSPPYEQYF,TGTGCCAGCAGCCCATCCCCCCCCTACGAGCAGTACTTC
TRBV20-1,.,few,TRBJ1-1,CSATRGRDIEAFF,TGCAGTGCTACCCGAGGTCGGGACATTGAAGCTTTCTTT
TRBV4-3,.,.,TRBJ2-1,CASSQGGRAYPGAQFF,TGCGCCAGCAGCCAAGGAGGCAGGGCCTACCCAGGAGCGCAGTTCTTC
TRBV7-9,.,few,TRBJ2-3,CASSRSLRPDTQYF,TGTGCCAGCAGTCGTAGCCTTCGGCCCGATACGCAGTATTTT
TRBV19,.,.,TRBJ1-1,CASSIPRPNTEAFF,TGTGCCAGTAGTATCCCGAGGCCCAACACTGAAGCTTTCTTT
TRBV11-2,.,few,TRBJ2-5,CASSAEGWGTQYF,TGTGCCAGCAGCGCCGAGGGGTGGGGGACCCAGTACTTC
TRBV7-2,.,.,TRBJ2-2,CASSQVGWNTGELFF,TGTGCCAGCAGCCAGGTGGGGTGGAACACCGGGGAGCTGTTTTTT
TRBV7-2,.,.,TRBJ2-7,CASSLMSFSSYEQYF,TGTGCCAGCAGCTTAATGAGCTTCTCTAGCTACGAGCAGTACTTC
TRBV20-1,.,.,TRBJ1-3,CSARGSSGNTIYF,TGCAGTGCTAGAGGCTCTTCTGGAAACACCATATATTTT
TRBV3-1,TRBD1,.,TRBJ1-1,CASRPKEPQGRDTEAFF,TGTGCCAGCAGACCAAAGGAACCACAGGGGCGGGACACTGAAGCTTTCTTT
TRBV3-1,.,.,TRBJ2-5,CASTPGVGETQYF,TGTGCCAGCACCCCGGGGGTCGGGGAGACCCAGTACTTC
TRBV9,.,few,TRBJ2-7,CASSAQTVSEQYF,TGTGCCAGCAGCGCTCAGACCGTCTCCGAGCAGTACTTC
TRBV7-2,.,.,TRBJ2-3,CASSLHTDTQYF,TGTGCCAGCAGCCTACACACAGATACGCAGTATTTT
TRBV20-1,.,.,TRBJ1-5,CSASRRLNQPQHF,TGCAGTGCTAGTCGGCGGTTGAATCAGCCCCAGCATTTT
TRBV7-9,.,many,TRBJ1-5,CASRFDSSQPQHF,TGTGCCAGCAGGTTCGACAGCAGTCAGCCCCAGCATTTT
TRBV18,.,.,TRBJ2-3,CASSPALTDTQYF,TGTGCCAGCTCACCAGCTTTAACAGATACGCAGTATTTT
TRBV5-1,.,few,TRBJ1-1,CASSSKVGGGNTEAFF,TGCGCCAGCAGCTCAAAGGTGGGGGGCGGGAACACTGAAGCTTTCTTT
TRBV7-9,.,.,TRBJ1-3,CASSLLQGLSGNTTYF,TGTGCCAGCAGCTTGCTACAGGGCCTCTCTGGAAACACCACATATTTT
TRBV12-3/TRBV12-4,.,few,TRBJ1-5,CASSLETGWHQPQHF,TGTGCCAGCAGTTTAGAAACAGGGTGGCATCAGCCCCAGCATTTT
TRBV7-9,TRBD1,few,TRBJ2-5,CASSLRDSSQETQYF,TGTGCCAGCAGCTTGAGGGACAGTAGCCAAGAGACCCAGTACTTC
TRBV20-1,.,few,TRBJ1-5,CSARAGSHQPQHF,TGCAGTGCTAGAGCAGGGTCACATCAGCCCCAGCATTTT
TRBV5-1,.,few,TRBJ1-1,CASSLTGPYTEAFF,TGCGCCAGCAGCTTGACAGGCCCCTACACTGAAGCTTTCTTT
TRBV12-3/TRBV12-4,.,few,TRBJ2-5,CASSPHPGPETQYF,TGTGCCAGCAGCCCTCACCCCGGGCCGGAGACCCAGTACTTC